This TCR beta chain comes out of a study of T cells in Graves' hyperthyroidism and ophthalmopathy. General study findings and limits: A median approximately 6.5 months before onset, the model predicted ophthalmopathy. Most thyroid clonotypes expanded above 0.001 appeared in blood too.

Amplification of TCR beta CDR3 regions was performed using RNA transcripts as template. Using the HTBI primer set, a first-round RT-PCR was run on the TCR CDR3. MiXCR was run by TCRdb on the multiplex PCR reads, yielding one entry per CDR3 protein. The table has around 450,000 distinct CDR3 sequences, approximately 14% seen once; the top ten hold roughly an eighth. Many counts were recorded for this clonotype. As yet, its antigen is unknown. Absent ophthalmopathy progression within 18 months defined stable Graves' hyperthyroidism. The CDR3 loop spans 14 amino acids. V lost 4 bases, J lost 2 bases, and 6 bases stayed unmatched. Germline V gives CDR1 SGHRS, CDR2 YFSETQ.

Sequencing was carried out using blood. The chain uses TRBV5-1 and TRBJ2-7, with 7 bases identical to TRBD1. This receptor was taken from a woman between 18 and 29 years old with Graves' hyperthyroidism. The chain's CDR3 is CASSLGDSTYEQYF. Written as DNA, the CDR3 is TGCGCCAGCAGCCTGGGGGACAGTACCTACGAGCAGTACTTC.